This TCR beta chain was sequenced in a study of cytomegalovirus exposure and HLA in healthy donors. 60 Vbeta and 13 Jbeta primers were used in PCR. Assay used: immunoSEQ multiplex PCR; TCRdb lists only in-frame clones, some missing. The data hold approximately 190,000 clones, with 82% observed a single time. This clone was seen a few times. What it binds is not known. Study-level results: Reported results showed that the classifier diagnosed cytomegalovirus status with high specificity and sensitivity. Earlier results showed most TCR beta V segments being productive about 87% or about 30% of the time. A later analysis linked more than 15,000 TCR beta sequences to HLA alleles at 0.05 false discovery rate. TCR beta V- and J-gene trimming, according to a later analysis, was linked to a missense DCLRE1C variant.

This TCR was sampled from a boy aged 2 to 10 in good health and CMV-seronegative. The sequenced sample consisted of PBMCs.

The CDR3 here is CASSEYTGQGLEGTQYF. The CDR3 region has the DNA TGTGCCAGCAGTGAATATACGGGACAGGGGCTGGAGGGTACGCAGTATTTT. The V call is TRBV25-1, the J call TRBJ2-3, with TRBD1 identical over 10 bases. Trimming at V came to 0 bases and at J to 8 bases, leaving 11 bases not matched to a gene. Per germline, CDR1 MGHDK and CDR2 SYGVNS. CDR3 length equals 17 residues.